The rows below give T cell receptor beta chains drawn from one sample of a study of beta chain features in type 1 diabetes. The table came from immunoSEQ multiplex PCR; TCRdb's copy has only in-frame clones and leaves some out. The sample shows about 900,000 clones, about a sixth of them seen only once. Sequenced material: naive CD4+ T cells from blood. These receptors came from a woman between 18 and 29 years old in good health. CDR3s include the opening cysteine and the closing phenylalanine or tryptophan. The order of the fields is CDR3 DNA, CDR3 protein, V gene, J gene, D gene, clone size. D genes are given only for firm matches. Size is stated for part of the rows, as once, few or many counts, or as a class when the clone is expanded.

cdr3_nt: TGTGCCAGCAGGCGAAGTGGGGTCGAGAGCGAGCCGCTTTACGAGCAGTACTTC
cdr3_aa: CASRRSGVESEPLYEQYF
v_call: TRBV6-7
j_call: TRBJ2-7
d_call: NA
clone_size: NA

cdr3_nt: TGTGCCAGCAGCCCTCGGGGGGCCAGGGGGCGCATAATAGAGACCCAGTACTTC
cdr3_aa: CASSPRGARGRIIETQYF
v_call: TRBV27
j_call: TRBJ2-5
d_call: NA
clone_size: few

cdr3_nt: TGTGCCAGCAGTTTAAAACTCGGGATGAATGAGCAGTTCTTC
cdr3_aa: CASSLKLGMNEQFF
v_call: TRBV27
j_call: TRBJ2-1
d_call: NA
clone_size: NA

cdr3_nt: TGTGCCAGCAGTGACAGCTCCTACGAGCAGTACTTC
cdr3_aa: CASSDSSYEQYF
v_call: TRBV6-5
j_call: TRBJ2-7
d_call: NA
clone_size: once

cdr3_nt: TGTGCCAGCAGCTTGGGGGCGGCTTACTACTTC
cdr3_aa: CASSLGAAYYF
v_call: TRBV7-9
j_call: TRBJ2-7
d_call: NA
clone_size: few

cdr3_nt: TGTGCCAGCAACACGGGACCCTTGTACAATGAGCAGTTCTTC
cdr3_aa: CASNTGPLYNEQFF
v_call: TRBV28
j_call: TRBJ2-1
d_call: NA
clone_size: few

cdr3_nt: TGTGCCAGCAGTCACAGGGATAATCAGCCCCAGCATTTT
cdr3_aa: CASSHRDNQPQHF
v_call: TRBV6-1
j_call: TRBJ1-5
d_call: NA
clone_size: NA

cdr3_nt: TGTGCCAGCAGTCGAGCGGGACAGTCTAATGAAAAACTGTTTTTT
cdr3_aa: CASSRAGQSNEKLFF
v_call: TRBV28
j_call: TRBJ1-4
d_call: TRBD1
clone_size: few

cdr3_nt: TGTGCCAGCTCACAGGGCGGCGGGAACTCCGAGCAGTACTTC
cdr3_aa: CASSQGGGNSEQYF
v_call: TRBV18
j_call: TRBJ2-7
d_call: NA
clone_size: NA

cdr3_nt: TGTGCCAGCAGTTATGTCAGGAGCTCCTACGAGCAGTACTTC
cdr3_aa: CASSYVRSSYEQYF
v_call: TRBV6-5
j_call: TRBJ2-7
d_call: NA
clone_size: NA

cdr3_nt: TGTGCCAGCTCACTAGAGGACAGGGCCGTCGCCGAGCAGTACTTC
cdr3_aa: CASSLEDRAVAEQYF
v_call: TRBV18
j_call: TRBJ2-7
d_call: TRBD1
clone_size: NA

cdr3_nt: TGTGCCAGCAGCGACACTAGCGGGAGAAGCTGGGAGACCCAGTACTTC
cdr3_aa: CASSDTSGRSWETQYF
v_call: TRBV9
j_call: TRBJ2-5
d_call: TRBD2
clone_size: few

cdr3_nt: TGTGCCAGCTCCACACAGGGGGCCCTCTCCCACTATGGCTACACCTTC
cdr3_aa: CASSTQGALSHYGYTF
v_call: TRBV18
j_call: TRBJ1-2
d_call: TRBD1
clone_size: NA

cdr3_nt: TGTGCCAGCAGTGCCGACAGGGCGCGCCAGCCCCAGCATTTT
cdr3_aa: CASSADRARQPQHF
v_call: TRBV6-5
j_call: TRBJ1-5
d_call: TRBD1
clone_size: NA

cdr3_nt: TGTGCCAGCAGCGGGCGGACTAGGTCGTCCTACAATGAGCAGTTCTTC
cdr3_aa: CASSGRTRSSYNEQFF
v_call: TRBV7-2
j_call: TRBJ2-1
d_call: TRBD2
clone_size: NA

cdr3_nt: TGTGCCAGCAGCACCCGGGGGAACACCGGGGAGCTGTTTTTT
cdr3_aa: CASSTRGNTGELFF
v_call: TRBV7-9
j_call: TRBJ2-2
d_call: NA
clone_size: NA

cdr3_nt: TGCAGCGTTTCCGGGACTAGCGGGGGGAGCACAGATACGCAGTATTTT
cdr3_aa: CSVSGTSGGSTDTQYF
v_call: TRBV29-1
j_call: TRBJ2-3
d_call: TRBD2
clone_size: NA